The present T cell receptor beta chain was sequenced within a study of shared clonotypes between healthy human individuals. Study-wide points: Naive subsets typically showed greater estimated richness than memory subsets. Generation probabilities of non-shared clonotypes were lower (relative to those shared by all four donors). Roughly 5% was the fraction of naive CD4 clonotypes found shared across several donors.

Regarding this clone: Its antigen is still unknown.

The naive CD8 population came from CD45RO-negative cells selected for CCR7, without terminally differentiated effector memory CD45RA+ cells. The CDR3 is 13 residues long. V shed 5 bases and J shed 14 bases, with 16 bases lying between them. Per the germline V gene, CDR1 is MDHEN and CDR2 is SYDVKM. Here immunoSEQ multiplex PCR was the method, and the copy in TCRdb shows in-frame clones only, minus some. This sample has some 2 million clones, with about 94% found just once. The sequence came from a man younger than 35 in good health. The J gene is TRBJ1-6, the V gene TRBV28; D gene unclear. Sequenced sample: naive CD8+ T cells sorted from blood. The CDR3 sequence: CASSPDLEWALHF. CDR3 coding DNA: TGTGCCAGCAGTCCAGACCTAGAGTGGGCCCTCCACTTT.